These T cell receptor beta chains were read from a single sample in a study of radiotherapy plus CTLA-4 blockade in lung cancer. Method: immunoSEQ multiplex PCR; TCRdb's copy keeps in-frame clones and lacks some. The data contain 90,000 or so clones, 86% of them singletons. Sequencing used peripheral blood, obtained from a patient treated with radiotherapy plus ipilimumab. The receptors here all came from a human donor with non-small cell lung cancer who had a partial response to radiotherapy plus ipilimumab. The CDR3 runs from the conserved cysteine through the conserved F or W. Each record gives: D gene, J gene, V gene, clone size, CDR3 DNA, CDR3 protein. A D gene is named only where the DNA matches it firmly. Rows give clone size only sometimes, using once, few, many, or a class for an expanded clone.

d_call: -; j_call: TRBJ1-1; v_call: TRBV5-1; clone_size: -; cdr3_nt: TGCGCCAGCAGCCTCCGGACTCCGGCCGGCACTGAAGCTTTCTTT; cdr3_aa: CASSLRTPAGTEAFF
d_call: TRBD1; j_call: TRBJ2-6; v_call: TRBV5-6; clone_size: -; cdr3_nt: TGTGCCAGCAGCCATACGGCCGGGACAGCTGGGGCCAACGTCCTGACTTTC; cdr3_aa: CASSHTAGTAGANVLTF
d_call: -; j_call: TRBJ1-5; v_call: TRBV18; clone_size: -; cdr3_nt: TGTGCCAGCTCACCGGCCGCGGATAGCAATCAGCCCCAGCATTTT; cdr3_aa: CASSPAADSNQPQHF
d_call: -; j_call: TRBJ2-1; v_call: TRBV28; clone_size: -; cdr3_nt: TGTGCCAGCAGTTCAAGGGGGTGGCAGTTCTTC; cdr3_aa: CASSSRGWQFF
d_call: TRBD1; j_call: TRBJ1-1; v_call: TRBV25-1; clone_size: -; cdr3_nt: TGTGCCAGCAGAGAAAAAGGACAGGACAACACTGAAGCTTTCTTT; cdr3_aa: CASREKGQDNTEAFF
d_call: -; j_call: TRBJ1-5; v_call: TRBV6-5; clone_size: -; cdr3_nt: TGTGCCAGCAGTTACAGAGCGGGGGGCGGCAATCAGCCCCAGCATTTT; cdr3_aa: CASSYRAGGGNQPQHF
d_call: -; j_call: TRBJ1-2; v_call: TRBV28; clone_size: -; cdr3_nt: TGTGCCAGCAGTTTATGGCCCCAGGGTAACTATGGCTACACCTTC; cdr3_aa: CASSLWPQGNYGYTF
d_call: TRBD1; j_call: TRBJ1-1; v_call: TRBV7-2; clone_size: once; cdr3_nt: TGTGCCAGCAGCATAACCCGGACAGGGGTTGAAGCTTTCTTT; cdr3_aa: CASSITRTGVEAFF
d_call: -; j_call: TRBJ1-1; v_call: TRBV19; clone_size: -; cdr3_nt: TGTGCCAGTAAAATCGGAGGGAATGAAGCTTTCTTT; cdr3_aa: CASKIGGNEAFF
d_call: -; j_call: TRBJ1-2; v_call: TRBV29-1; clone_size: -; cdr3_nt: TGCAGCGGCGGGGGTAGGGATGGCTACACCTTC; cdr3_aa: CSGGGRDGYTF
d_call: TRBD2; j_call: TRBJ2-3; v_call: TRBV25-1; clone_size: -; cdr3_nt: TGTGCCAGCAGTGAATTTACGGGGGGGGGAGATACGCAGTATTTT; cdr3_aa: CASSEFTGGGDTQYF
d_call: TRBD1; j_call: TRBJ2-7; v_call: TRBV6-4; clone_size: -; cdr3_nt: TGTGTCAGCAGTGCCTCGACAGGGGACTCCTACGAGCAGTACTTC; cdr3_aa: CVSSASTGDSYEQYF